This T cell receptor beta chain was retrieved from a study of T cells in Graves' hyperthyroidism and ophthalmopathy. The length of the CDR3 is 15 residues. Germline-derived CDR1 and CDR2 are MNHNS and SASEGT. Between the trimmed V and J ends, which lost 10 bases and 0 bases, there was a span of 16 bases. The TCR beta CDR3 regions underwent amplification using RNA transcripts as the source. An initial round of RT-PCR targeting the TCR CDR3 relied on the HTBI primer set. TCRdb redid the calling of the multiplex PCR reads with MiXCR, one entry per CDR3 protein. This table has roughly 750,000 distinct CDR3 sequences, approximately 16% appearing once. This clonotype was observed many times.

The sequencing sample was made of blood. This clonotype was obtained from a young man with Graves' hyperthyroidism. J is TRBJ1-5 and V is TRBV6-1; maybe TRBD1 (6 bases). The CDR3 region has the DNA TGTGCCACCGCTCCGGACAGCTATAGCAATCAGCCCCAGCATTTT. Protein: CATAPDSYSNQPQHF.